This is a list of T cell receptor beta chains from one sample in a study of shared clonotypes between healthy human individuals. Only in-frame clones appear in the TCRdb table, and some are missing; sequencing was by immunoSEQ multiplex PCR. Of about 2 million clones in the sample, just under 95% were seen once. The sequenced sample consisted of naive CD8+ T cells sorted from blood. The origin of the receptors is a man between 18 and 29 years old in good health. Both conserved end residues are trimmed from each CDR3.

>TRBJ2-3|TRBV7-9
ASSSTDPGATDTQY
>TRBJ1-4|TRBV7-8
ASSLALRGKLF
>TRBJ2-3|TRBV30
AWSVGASGSRNTQY
>TRBJ2-7|TRBV7-9
ASSFHRDRAGYEQY
>TRBJ1-1|TRBV5-6
ASTSWGGRTEAF
>TRBJ2-5|TRBV30
AWSAVGGWETQY
>TRBJ2-1|TRBV6-5
ASSHTGEGEQF
>TRBJ2-7|TRBV5-1
ASSLLVEAYEQY
>TRBJ2-7|TRBV5-6
ASSQQDSIYEQY
>TRBJ2-3|TRBV7-7
ASSLVASDTQY
>TRBJ2-1|TRBV11-2
ASSLGGTLGDEQF
>TRBJ1-5|TRBV19
ASSIGDQPQH
>TRBJ2-3|TRBV25-1
ASTSATWDTQY
>TRBJ2-1|TRBV4-3
ASSQGVAGADYNEQF
>TRBJ1-4|TRBV28
ASSLPHLTGAFEKLF
>TRBJ2-3|TRBV7-9
ASSFPGPSTDTQY
>TRBJ1-2|TRBV7-8
ASTKTGLGYT
>TRBJ1-1|TRBV27
ASSFTAYTEAF
>TRBJ2-7|TRBV28
ASSSSLRDNLYEQY
>TRBJ2-5|TRBV27
ASSLSPGTGQETQY
>TRBJ2-4|TRBV7-9
ASSLTGALAKNIQY
>TRBJ1-5|TRBV19
ASSIEDRGGQPQH
>TRBJ1-1|TRBV10-3
AISSPETGTGTEAF
>TRBJ2-4|TRBV13
ASSPLRGDAKNIQY
>TRBJ2-7|TRBV7-9
ASSFPAGTTVPEQY
>TRBJ2-5|TRBV6-1
ASLASVGRRETQY
>TRBJ2-1|TRBV6-6
ASSYSAPSIDEQF
>TRBJ2-3|TRBV14
ASSQIVGTGAGSDTQY
>TRBJ1-1|TRBV6-1
ASSERSGTGWVTEAF
>TRBJ2-1|TRBV11-2
ASSLDTGNEQF
>TRBJ2-1|TRBV7-9
ASIPVSGNEQF
>TRBJ2-1|TRBV13
ASSSAPYNEQF
>TRBJ2-1|TRBV7-2
ASSSALAVQSNEQF
>TRBJ2-1|TRBV7-9
ASSLVGLPEQF
>TRBJ1-1|TRBV4-3
ASSPTGNTEAF
>TRBJ2-7|TRBV7-9
ASSLANQEDEQY
>TRBJ2-7|TRBV4-1
ASSPGQGYHEQY
>TRBJ2-7|TRBV9
ASSTLGQGGPDEQY
>TRBJ1-2|TRBV13
ASSLGLDRDGYGYT
>TRBJ2-2|TRBV7-9
ASSLVIAVTGELF
>TRBJ2-2|TRBV2
ASSGTGPGLAVTGELF
>TRBJ2-7|TRBV2
ASSEIRGNPYEQY
>TRBJ2-2|TRBV5-4
ASSETEDYTGELF
>TRBJ2-5|TRBV5-4
ASRLAGGAETQY
>TRBJ2-3|TRBV9
ASSGREFTDTQY
>TRBJ2-7|TRBV6-1
ASSGTSAYEQY
>TRBJ2-7|TRBV28
ASSKTPWGDSYEQY
>TRBJ2-5|TRBV9
ASSSSDYQETQY
>TRBJ1-1|TRBV7-2
ASSLERYMNTEAF
>TRBJ1-5|TRBV27
ASSLGTGLPQH
>TRBJ2-5|TRBV4-1
ASSQENWETQY
>TRBJ2-2|TRBV6-5
ASSFGLNTGELF
>TRBJ2-4|TRBV7-9
ASSSPGQGYIQY
>TRBJ1-2|TRBV5-1
ASSFGPGTNYGYT
>TRBJ1-1|TRBV9
ASSPPPGGVNTEAF
>TRBJ1-2|TRBV27
ASSSYGSGGYT
>TRBJ2-7|TRBV11-1
ASSFYGSGYEQY